This TCR beta chain was sequenced during a study of vaccination and CD4 T cells after COVID-19. Treatment meaning: approximately nine-day PBMC culture with coronavirus spike peptide pools or control peptides (ViraFEST assay). Note on this clonotype: Its antigen is currently unknown.

The Oncomine TCR Beta short-read assay generated sequence data from the DNA of cultured CD4+ T cells. TCRdb used MiXCR to reprocess the PCR reads, holding one entry per CDR3 protein. The data hold 15,000 to 25,000 distinct CDR3 sequences, with 38% observed a single time. The V and J ends lost 8 bases and 2 bases respectively, with 13 bases between them. Germline V gene sequence: CDR1 SEHNR, CDR2 FQNEAQ (reference sequence). The CDR3 extends over 13 amino acids. The clonotype originates from a human donor with COVID-19. The chain combines TRBV7-9 with TRBJ2-7; D is possibly TRBD1 (5 bases). Sequences were obtained from cultured CD4+ T cells from blood. For the CDR3, the DNA is TGTGCCAGCGGATATACAGGCCCCTACGAGCAGTACTTC. It specifies CASGYTGPYEQYF.